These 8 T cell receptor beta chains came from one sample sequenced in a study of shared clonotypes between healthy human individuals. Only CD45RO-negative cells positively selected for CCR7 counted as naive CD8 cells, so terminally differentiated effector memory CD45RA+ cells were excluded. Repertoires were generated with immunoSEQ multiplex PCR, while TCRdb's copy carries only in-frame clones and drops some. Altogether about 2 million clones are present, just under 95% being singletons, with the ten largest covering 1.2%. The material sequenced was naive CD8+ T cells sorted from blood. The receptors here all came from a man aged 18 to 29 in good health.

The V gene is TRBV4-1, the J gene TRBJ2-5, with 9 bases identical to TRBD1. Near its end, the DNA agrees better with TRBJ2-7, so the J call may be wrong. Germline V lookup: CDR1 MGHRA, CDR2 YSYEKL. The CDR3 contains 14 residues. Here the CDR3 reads CASSQAGQGYEQYF. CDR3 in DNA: TGCGCCAGCAGCCAAGCGGGACAGGGCTACGAGCAGTACTTC.

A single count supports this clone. DNA for the CDR3: TGTGCCTGGGGGACAGGCGCCTCCTACGAGCAGTACTTC. The encoded protein is CAWGTGASYEQYF. The gene calls are TRBV30 and TRBJ2-7, with 8 bases matching TRBD1. Losses at the gene ends were 5 bases for V and 0 bases for J; bases not matched to a gene: 3. The V gene's germline CDR1 is GTSNPN and CDR2 SVGIG (reference sequence). CDR3 size: 13 residues.

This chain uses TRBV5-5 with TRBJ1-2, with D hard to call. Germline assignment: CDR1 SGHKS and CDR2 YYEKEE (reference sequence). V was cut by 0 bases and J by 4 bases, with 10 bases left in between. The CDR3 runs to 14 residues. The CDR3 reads CASSLETNFYGYTF. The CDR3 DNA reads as TGTGCCAGCAGCTTGGAGACAAATTTCTATGGCTACACCTTC.

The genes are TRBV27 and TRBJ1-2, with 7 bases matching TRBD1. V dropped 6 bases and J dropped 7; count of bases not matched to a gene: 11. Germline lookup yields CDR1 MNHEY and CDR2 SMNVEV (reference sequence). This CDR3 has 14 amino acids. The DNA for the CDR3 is TGTGCCAGCAGCCCCAACAGGGGTCCCCCTGGCTACACCTTC. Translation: CASSPNRGPPGYTF.

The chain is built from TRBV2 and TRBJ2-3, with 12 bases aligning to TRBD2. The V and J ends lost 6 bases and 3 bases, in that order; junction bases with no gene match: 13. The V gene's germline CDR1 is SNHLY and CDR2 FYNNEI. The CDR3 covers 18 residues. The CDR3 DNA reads TGTGCCAGCAGCGCCTCTCTGGCTAGCGGGGGGGATACAGATACGCAGTATTTT. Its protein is CASSASLASGGDTDTQYF.

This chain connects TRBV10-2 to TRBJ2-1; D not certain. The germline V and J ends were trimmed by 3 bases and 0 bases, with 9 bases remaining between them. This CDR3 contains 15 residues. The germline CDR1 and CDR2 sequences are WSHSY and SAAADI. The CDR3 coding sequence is TGCGCCAGCAGTGAATCAAGCGACTCCTACAATGAGCAGTTCTTC. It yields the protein CASSESSDSYNEQFF.

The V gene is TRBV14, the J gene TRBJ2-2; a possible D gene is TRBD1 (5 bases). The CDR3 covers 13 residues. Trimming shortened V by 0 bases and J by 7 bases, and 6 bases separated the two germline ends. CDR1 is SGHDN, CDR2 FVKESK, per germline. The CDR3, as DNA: TGTGCCAGCAGCCAAGAGGGGCACGGGGAGCTGTTTTTT. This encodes CASSQEGHGELFF.

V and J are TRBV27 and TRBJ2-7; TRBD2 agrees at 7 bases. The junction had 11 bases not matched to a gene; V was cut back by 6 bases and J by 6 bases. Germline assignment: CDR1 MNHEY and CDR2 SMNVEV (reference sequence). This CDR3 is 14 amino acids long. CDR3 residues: CASSLVSGFVEQYF. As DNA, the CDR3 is TGTGCCAGCAGCTTGGTTAGCGGGTTCGTCGAGCAGTACTTC.